This T cell receptor (beta chain) is from a study of shared clonotypes between healthy human individuals (dated by TCRdb to about 2020). About the investigation overall: A few men and two women, aged 18 to 49 years, made up the cohort. Per donor, leukapheresis produced somewhere between about 0.94 and 8.9 billion PBMCs. Libraries were prepared and TCR repertoires were sequenced by different laboratories using diverse techniques, in order to increase sequencing depth and limit assay-specific biases. For each donor, three plates each were used for CD4 naive and CD4 memory, two plates were used for CD8 naive, and one plate was used for CD8 memory. To estimate repertoire size and how much clonotype sharing occurs between individuals, the study deeply sequenced the blood TCR repertoires of 5 or 6 healthy adults. On the study overall, not on this receptor specifically: Sharing across a few donors was observed for approximately 5% of naive CD4, under 4% of naive CD8, over 2% of memory CD4, and less than 0.45% of memory CD8 clonotypes. The small number of donors limited the genetic and exposure-history diversity represented. Sampling was restricted to blood, and TCR repertoires in tissue are likely to differ from TCR repertoires in blood. Rarefaction of sorted-subset datasets indicated incomplete sequencing despite the large sequencing depth. Pairwise subsampling led to the expectation that sequencing depth would affect the degree of clonotype sharing among donors. Estimated clonotype richness was generally larger for naive than for memory subsets. Clonotypes shared by all four sorted-subset donors showed higher generation probabilities than non-shared clonotypes.

About this clone itself: The clone's antigen remains unknown. Per-base qualities were not stored, and no clone one base away is much larger. Other nucleotide sequences in the sample specify the same CDR3.

Healthy HIV-negative adults with no recently reported acute infections or vaccinations were included as donors. Every donor was a Caucasian adult residing in Nashville, Tennessee, USA. CD4+ T cells were enriched by magnetic negative selection, after which naive cells were positively selected on CD45RA and the negative fraction was taken as the memory subset. Blood was obtained by leukapheresis, after which PBMCs were separated by Ficoll-Histopaque density gradient centrifugation and cryopreserved in liquid nitrogen vapor phase. Analytical flow cytometry was used to check the purity and quantity of every magnetically sorted T cell population. Genomic DNA was isolated from each sorted fraction and quantified by UV absorbance on a Nanodrop 2000c. The V end loses 1 base and the J end loses 0 bases, and a stretch of 10 bases separates them. The CDR3 covers 15 residues, taking in both the cysteine and the phenylalanine. Left in the record is the CDR3 DNA by itself, 45 bases read in frame from the first base. The germline V gene (reference sequence) sets CDR1 to GTSNPN and CDR2 to SVGIG.

Using the deep immunoSEQ assay, multiplex PCR amplified TCR CDR3 regions from genomic DNA. Extracted genomic DNA from each cell subset was spread evenly across all wells of several immunoSEQ 96-well plates, with each plate serving as a replicate. For sorted subsets, roughly 0.2 ug genomic DNA, equal to 30,000 or so T cell genomes, was loaded into each replicate PCR. Purified libraries were quantified with a Qubit 3.0 fluorometer, sized on a Bioanalyzer 2100, and re-quantified with the KAPA Library Quantification kit. Every immunoSEQ 96-well plate was sequenced on a dedicated single-read 150-cycle Illumina NextSeq 550 flow cell. For the original study's pipeline: Because the immunoSEQ output included only junctional sequences and no quality scores, the filtering could not be the same as the filtering used for full-length reads. To assign V/J genes and CDR3, sequences were annotated using PyIR, a Python wrapper for IgBLAST v1.9, with IMGT germline references. Reads with weak V/J assignments (E-value above 1e-6), missing CDR3, stop codons, out-of-frame junctions, or ambiguous translated residues were removed. V3J clonotypes were defined as sequences sharing the same inferred V gene, J gene, and CDR3 amino acid sequence. The percentage overlap between two repertoires was calculated by dividing the number of shared unique clonotypes by the size of the smaller repertoire. Repertoire richness was assessed with RTK rarefaction, the Chao1 estimator, and Recon v2.1 estimates of unobserved clonotypes. Generation probabilities were computed with OLGA for all TCRbeta clonotypes obtained by the gDNA method from several donors. TCRdb retrieved this table from immuneACCESS and kept in-frame rearrangements only. Not all clones are present; in checked studies, unresolved V genes account for under half, and no reason is known for the remainder. V, J and clone size are those of that table, while D and trimming were read from the DNA. Here the sample has more than 2,000,000 clones; 90% to 95% occur a single time. The top ten hold about 0.13% of the sample.

Sequencing used naive CD4+ T cells sorted from blood. The cell subset or site tag for this specimen amounts to: CD45RA+ positively selected. This TCR was recovered from a man aged 18-30 years in good health. In this chain, TRBV30 is recombined with TRBJ2-1, and perhaps TRBD2 as D gene, on 5 matching bases. This receptor carries the CDR3 CAWSGGLSSYNEQFF. The DNA sequence is TGTGCCTGGAGTGGAGGGCTTAGCTCCTACAATGAGCAGTTCTTC.